The rows below give T cell receptor beta chains drawn from one sample of a study of T cell responses to AZD1222 COVID-19 vaccine. Sequencing was performed with immunoSEQ multiplex PCR; in TCRdb, only in-frame clones are kept and a portion is missing. The repertoire holds 150,000 to 200,000 clones, about 87% seen once, with 2.5% to 3% in the top ten. The material was peripheral blood, obtained on day 0 of MenACWY control vaccination. These receptors came from an adult in good health. Both conserved end residues are part of each CDR3. The D gene is left open where the match is weak. Only part of the rows carry a size: once, few, many, or a class if the clone is expanded.

J gene,D gene,V gene,clone size,CDR3 DNA,CDR3 protein
TRBJ1-1,NA,TRBV18,NA,TGTGCCAGCTCACCCTCGCGGGTCACTGAAGCTTTCTTT,CASSPSRVTEAFF
TRBJ2-1,TRBD2,TRBV2,NA,TGTGCCAGCAGTCTGCCGCAGGGAGGGAATGAGCAGTTCTTC,CASSLPQGGNEQFF
TRBJ1-5,NA,TRBV6-2/TRBV6-3,NA,TGTGCCAGCAGTTCGAAACAGGGTCCCCTCGGCCCCCAGCATTTT,CASSSKQGPLGPQHF
TRBJ2-1,TRBD1,TRBV4-1,NA,TGCGCCAGCAGCCGGCTAGGGACAGGAAACAATGAGCAGTTCTTC,CASSRLGTGNNEQFF
TRBJ1-2,NA,TRBV15,few,TGTGCCACCAGCCCGGGACACTCTACTGGCTACACCTTC,CATSPGHSTGYTF
TRBJ2-3,NA,TRBV11-2,NA,TGTGCCAGCAGCCCCGGGACTTTTCACACAGATACGCAGTATTTT,CASSPGTFHTDTQYF
TRBJ2-6,NA,TRBV30,few,TGTGCCTGGAGTGTGTCTGGGGCCAACGTCCTGACTTTC,CAWSVSGANVLTF
TRBJ2-7,NA,TRBV6-5,NA,TGTGCCAGCAGACTGGAATTAGTGTACGAGCAGTACTTC,CASRLELVYEQYF
TRBJ1-2,NA,TRBV2,NA,TGTGCCAGCAGTGCCTTGGGCAGGGAGGCCACCTTC,CASSALGREATF
TRBJ2-2,NA,TRBV28,NA,TGTGCCAGCAGTTTGGCAGGAGGGACCGGGGAGCTGTTTTTT,CASSLAGGTGELFF
TRBJ1-6,NA,TRBV28,NA,TGTGCCAGCCTCAACCCCTCGGGGTCACCCCTCCACTTT,CASLNPSGSPLHF
TRBJ1-4,TRBD1,TRBV7-9,few,TGTGCCAGCAGCCCCCGGGACAGGGATTATGAAAAACTGTTTTTT,CASSPRDRDYEKLFF
TRBJ1-1,TRBD1,TRBV7-2,NA,TGTGCCAGCAGCTTTACAGGGGGTTTGAACACTGAAGCTTTCTTT,CASSFTGGLNTEAFF
TRBJ2-3,TRBD2,TRBV5-1,NA,TGCGCCAGCAGCTCGGGGAGGGTGCACACAGATACGCAGTATTTT,CASSSGRVHTDTQYF
TRBJ2-7,NA,TRBV28,NA,TGTGCCAGCAGTACCAGAGCCGGACGTGGGGACCACGAGCAGTACTTC,CASSTRAGRGDHEQYF
TRBJ2-7,TRBD2,TRBV28,NA,TGTGCCAGCAGTCTCCCTAACTCCGGACTAGCGGGGGGCTACGAGCAGTACTTC,CASSLPNSGLAGGYEQYF
TRBJ2-7,NA,TRBV28,NA,TGTGCCAGCCGGGACGTCTACGAGCAGTACTTC,CASRDVYEQYF
TRBJ2-7,TRBD1,TRBV5-6,NA,TGTGCCAGCAGCTTGGCGGACAGGGTGGGGGAGCAGTACTTC,CASSLADRVGEQYF
TRBJ1-2,TRBD1,TRBV19,NA,TGTGCCAGTCTACCGGACAGGGAATATGGCTACACCTTC,CASLPDREYGYTF
TRBJ1-1,NA,TRBV12-5,NA,TGTGCTAGTGGTTTACCCACAGGGTCGGACACTGAAGCTTTCTTT,CASGLPTGSDTEAFF
TRBJ2-3,NA,TRBV7-2,NA,TGTGCCAGCAGCTTTTACCAGGGGACAGATACGCAGTATTTT,CASSFYQGTDTQYF
TRBJ1-2,TRBD1,TRBV28,NA,TGTGCCAGCAGTCTCGGGACAGGTCTGCGGGGCTACACCTTC,CASSLGTGLRGYTF
TRBJ2-3,NA,TRBV7-9,NA,TGTGCCAGCAGCTCGACAGGTTCCACAGATACGCAGTATTTT,CASSSTGSTDTQYF